These T cell receptor beta chains were read from a single sample in a study of cytomegalovirus exposure and HLA in healthy donors. Clones were sequenced by immunoSEQ multiplex PCR, and TCRdb holds only the in-frame ones, with some missing. The sample contains 100,000 to 150,000 clones, approximately 8.8% of which appear only once. The sequenced sample was PBMCs. The receptors were sampled from a man in his forties in good health and CMV-seronegative. CDR3s include the opening cysteine and the closing phenylalanine or tryptophan. D genes are given only for firm matches. Only some rows state a clone size, as once, few, many or a class for expanded clones.

few,-,TRBJ2-1,TRBV7-9,CASGGVQSYNEQFF,TGTGCCAGCGGCGGGGTTCAATCCTACAATGAGCAGTTCTTC
few,-,TRBJ2-7,TRBV27,CASSPWEASYEQYF,TGTGCCAGCAGTCCTTGGGAGGCTTCCTACGAGCAGTACTTC
-,TRBD2,TRBJ2-7,TRBV27,CASTLAGGYEQYF,TGTGCCAGCACGTTAGCGGGAGGCTACGAGCAGTACTTC
-,-,TRBJ1-2,TRBV10-1,CASSAAGDYGYTF,TGCGCCAGCTCGGCCGCAGGCGACTATGGCTACACCTTC
few,-,TRBJ1-6,TRBV19,CASSGMGGNSPLHF,TGTGCCAGTAGTGGGATGGGGGGTAATTCACCCCTCCACTTT
few,TRBD1,TRBJ2-2,TRBV29-1,CSVQRQGRTGELFF,TGCAGCGTCCAGAGACAGGGGAGAACCGGGGAGCTGTTTTTT
-,-,TRBJ2-6,TRBV7-2,CASSLSSGANVLTF,TGTGCCAGCAGCTTATCGTCCGGGGCCAACGTCCTGACTTTC
few,-,TRBJ2-3,TRBV29-1,CSVAGADTQYF,TGCAGCGTTGCAGGGGCAGATACGCAGTATTTT
few,TRBD1,TRBJ2-5,TRBV11-2,CASSLVRGLGETQYF,TGTGCCAGCAGTCTCGTCAGGGGGCTGGGAGAGACCCAGTACTTC
few,TRBD2,TRBJ2-7,TRBV5-1,CASRSGGGIYEQYF,TGCGCCAGCAGATCGGGCGGGGGGATTTACGAGCAGTACTTC
few,TRBD2,TRBJ2-1,TRBV9,CASSGTSGDDNEQFF,TGTGCCAGCAGCGGGACTAGCGGGGATGACAATGAGCAGTTCTTC
few,-,TRBJ1-2,TRBV7-2,CASSLGQGTYGYTF,TGTGCCAGCAGCTTGGGGCAGGGAACCTATGGCTACACCTTC